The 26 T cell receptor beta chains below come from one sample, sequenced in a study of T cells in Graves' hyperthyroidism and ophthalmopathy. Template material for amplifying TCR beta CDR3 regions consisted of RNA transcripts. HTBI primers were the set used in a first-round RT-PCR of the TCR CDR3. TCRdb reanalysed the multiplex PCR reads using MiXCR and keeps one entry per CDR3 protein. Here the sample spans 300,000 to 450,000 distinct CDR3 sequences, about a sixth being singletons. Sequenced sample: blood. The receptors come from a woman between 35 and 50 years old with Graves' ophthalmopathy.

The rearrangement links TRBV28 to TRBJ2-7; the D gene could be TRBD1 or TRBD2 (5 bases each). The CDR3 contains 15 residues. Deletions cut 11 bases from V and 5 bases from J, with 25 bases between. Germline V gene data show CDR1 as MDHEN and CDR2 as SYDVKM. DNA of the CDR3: TGTGCCTGGAGTACACCCGGGACGTCTCTTGACGAGCAGTACTTC. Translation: CAWSTPGTSLDEQYF. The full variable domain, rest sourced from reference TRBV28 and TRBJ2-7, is DVKVTQSSRYLVKRTGEKVFLECVQDMDHENMFWYRQDPGLGLRLIYFSYDVKMKEKGDIPEGYSVSREKKERFSLILESASTNQTSMYLCAWSTPGTSLDEQYFGPGTRLTVT.

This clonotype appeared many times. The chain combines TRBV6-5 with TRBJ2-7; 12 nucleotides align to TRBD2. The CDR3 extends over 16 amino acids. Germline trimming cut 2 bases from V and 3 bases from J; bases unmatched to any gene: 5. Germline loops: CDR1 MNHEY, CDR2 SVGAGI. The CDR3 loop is CASSYLTSGRDYEQYF. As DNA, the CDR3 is TGTGCCAGCAGTTACCTGACTAGCGGGAGAGACTACGAGCAGTACTTC.

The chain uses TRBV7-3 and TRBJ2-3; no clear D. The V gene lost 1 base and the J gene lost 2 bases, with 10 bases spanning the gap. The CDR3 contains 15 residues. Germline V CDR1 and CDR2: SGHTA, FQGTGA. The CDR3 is CASSLNTGNTDTQYF. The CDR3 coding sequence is TGTGCCAGCAGCTTAAATACCGGCAACACAGATACGCAGTATTTT.

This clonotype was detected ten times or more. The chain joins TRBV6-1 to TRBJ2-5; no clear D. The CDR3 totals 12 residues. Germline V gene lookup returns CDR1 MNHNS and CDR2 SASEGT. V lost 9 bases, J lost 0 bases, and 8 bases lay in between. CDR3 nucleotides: TGTGCCAGACTCCGGGACCAAGAGACCCAGTACTTC. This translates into CARLRDQETQYF.

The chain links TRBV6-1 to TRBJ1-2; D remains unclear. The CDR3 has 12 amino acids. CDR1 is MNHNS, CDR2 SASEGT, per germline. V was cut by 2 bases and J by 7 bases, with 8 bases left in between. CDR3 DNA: TGTGCCAGCAGTGAATATTTGGTTGGCTACACCTTC. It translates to CASSEYLVGYTF.

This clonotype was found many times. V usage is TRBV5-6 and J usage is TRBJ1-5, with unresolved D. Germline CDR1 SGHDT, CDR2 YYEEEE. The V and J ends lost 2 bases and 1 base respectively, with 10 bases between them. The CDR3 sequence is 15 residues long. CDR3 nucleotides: TGTGCCAGCAGCTTTGGAGTTGGAAGCAATCAGCCCCAGCATTTT. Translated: CASSFGVGSNQPQHF.

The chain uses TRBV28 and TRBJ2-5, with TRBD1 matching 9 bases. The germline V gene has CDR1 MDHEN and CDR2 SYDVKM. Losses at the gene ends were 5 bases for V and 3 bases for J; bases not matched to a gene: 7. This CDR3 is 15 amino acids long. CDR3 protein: CASSPLGQGKETQYF. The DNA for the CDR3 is TGTGCCAGCAGTCCCCTGGGACAGGGAAAAGAGACCCAGTACTTC. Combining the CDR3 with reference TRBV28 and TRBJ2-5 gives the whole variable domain DVKVTQSSRYLVKRTGEKVFLECVQDMDHENMFWYRQDPGLGLRLIYFSYDVKMKEKGDIPEGYSVSREKKERFSLILESASTNQTSMYLCASSPLGQGKETQYFGPGTRLLVL.

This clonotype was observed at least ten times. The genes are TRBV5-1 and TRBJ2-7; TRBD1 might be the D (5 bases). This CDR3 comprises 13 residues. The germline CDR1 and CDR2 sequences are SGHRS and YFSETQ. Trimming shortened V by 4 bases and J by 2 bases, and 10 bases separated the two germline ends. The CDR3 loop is CASSLQTAYEQYF. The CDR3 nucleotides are TGCGCCAGCAGCCTTCAGACAGCCTACGAGCAGTACTTC.

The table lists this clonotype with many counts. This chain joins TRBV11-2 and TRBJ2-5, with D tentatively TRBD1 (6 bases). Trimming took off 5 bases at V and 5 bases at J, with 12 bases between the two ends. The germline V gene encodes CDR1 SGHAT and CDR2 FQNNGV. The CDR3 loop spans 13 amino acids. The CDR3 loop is CASSRGTGETQYF. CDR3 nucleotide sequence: TGTGCCAGCAGCCGGGGTACAGGGGAGACCCAGTACTTC.

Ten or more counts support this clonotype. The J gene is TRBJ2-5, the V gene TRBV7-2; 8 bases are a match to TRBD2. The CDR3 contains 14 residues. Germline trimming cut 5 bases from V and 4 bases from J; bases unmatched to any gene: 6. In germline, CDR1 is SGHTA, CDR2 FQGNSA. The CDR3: CASSNGRGVETQYF. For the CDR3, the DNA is TGTGCCAGCAGCAACGGGAGGGGAGTAGAGACCCAGTACTTC.

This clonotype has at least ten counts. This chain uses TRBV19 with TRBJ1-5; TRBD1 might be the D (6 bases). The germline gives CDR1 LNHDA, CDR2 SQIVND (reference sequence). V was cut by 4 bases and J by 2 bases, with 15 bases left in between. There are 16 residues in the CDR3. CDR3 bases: TGTGCCAGTAGTAAAAACAGGGTAGAGGGCAATCAGCCCCAGCATTTT. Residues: CASSKNRVEGNQPQHF.

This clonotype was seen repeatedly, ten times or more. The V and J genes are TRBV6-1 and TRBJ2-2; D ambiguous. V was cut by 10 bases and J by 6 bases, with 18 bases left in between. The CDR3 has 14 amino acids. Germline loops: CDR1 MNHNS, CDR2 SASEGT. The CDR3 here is CATRMSKGSGELFF. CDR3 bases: TGTGCCACCCGAATGAGTAAGGGATCCGGGGAGCTGTTTTTT.

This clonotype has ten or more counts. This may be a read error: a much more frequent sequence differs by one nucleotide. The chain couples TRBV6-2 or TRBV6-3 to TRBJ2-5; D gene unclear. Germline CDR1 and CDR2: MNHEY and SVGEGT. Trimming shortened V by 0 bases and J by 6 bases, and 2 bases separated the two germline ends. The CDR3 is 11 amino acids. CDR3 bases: TGTGCCAGCAGTTACTCGAAGACCCAGTACTTC. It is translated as CASSYSKTQYF.

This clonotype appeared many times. The CDR3 loop is CASSQPRAALSYEQYF. In nucleotides, the CDR3 is TGTGCCAGCAGCCAGCCGCGGGCAGCCCTCTCCTACGAGCAGTACTTC. This chain uses TRBV28 with TRBJ2-7; TRBD2 might be the D (5 bases). V dropped 6 bases and J dropped 0 bases, with 18 bases sitting between them. Germline values: CDR1 MDHEN, CDR2 SYDVKM. The CDR3 contains 16 residues.

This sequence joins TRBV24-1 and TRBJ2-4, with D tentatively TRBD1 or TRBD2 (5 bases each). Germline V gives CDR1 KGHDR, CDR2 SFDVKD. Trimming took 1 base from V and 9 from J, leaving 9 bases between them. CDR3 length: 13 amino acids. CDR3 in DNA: TGTGCCACCAGTGATTTCTCGGGGACCATTCAGTACTTC. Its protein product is CATSDFSGTIQYF.

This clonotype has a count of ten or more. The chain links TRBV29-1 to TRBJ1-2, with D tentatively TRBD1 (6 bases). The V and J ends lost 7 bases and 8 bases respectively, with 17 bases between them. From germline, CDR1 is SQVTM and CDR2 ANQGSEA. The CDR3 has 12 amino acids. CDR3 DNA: TGCAGCGGCGAGACAGGTCTAGGGGGCTACACCTTC. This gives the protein CSGETGLGGYTF.

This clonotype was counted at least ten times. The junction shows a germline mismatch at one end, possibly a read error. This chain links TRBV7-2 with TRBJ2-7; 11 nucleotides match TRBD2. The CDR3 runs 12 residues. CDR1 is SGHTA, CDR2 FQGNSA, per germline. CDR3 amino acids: CASSPEGLAETF. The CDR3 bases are TGTGCCAGCAGCCCGGAGGGACTAGCGGAGACCTTC.

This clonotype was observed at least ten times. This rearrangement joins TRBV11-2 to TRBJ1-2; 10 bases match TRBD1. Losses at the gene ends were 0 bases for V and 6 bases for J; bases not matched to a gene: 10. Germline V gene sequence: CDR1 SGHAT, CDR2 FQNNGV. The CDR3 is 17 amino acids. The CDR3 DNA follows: TGTGCCAGCAGCTTAGAACCAGACAGGGGGCTTAGAGATGGCTACACCTTC. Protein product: CASSLEPDRGLRDGYTF.

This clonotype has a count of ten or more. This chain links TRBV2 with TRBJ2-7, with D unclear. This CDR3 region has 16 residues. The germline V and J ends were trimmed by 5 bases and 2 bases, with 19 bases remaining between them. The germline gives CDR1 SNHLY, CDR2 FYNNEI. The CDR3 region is CASSWSVKASTYEQYF. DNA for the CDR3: TGTGCCAGCAGTTGGTCGGTAAAGGCTTCTACCTACGAGCAGTACTTC.

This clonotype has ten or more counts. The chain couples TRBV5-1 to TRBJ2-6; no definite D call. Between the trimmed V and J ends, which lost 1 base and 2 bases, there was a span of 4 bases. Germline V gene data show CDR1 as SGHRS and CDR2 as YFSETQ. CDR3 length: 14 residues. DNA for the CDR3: TGCGCCAGCAGCTTGTCTCCTGGGGCCAACGTCCTGACTTTC. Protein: CASSLSPGANVLTF.

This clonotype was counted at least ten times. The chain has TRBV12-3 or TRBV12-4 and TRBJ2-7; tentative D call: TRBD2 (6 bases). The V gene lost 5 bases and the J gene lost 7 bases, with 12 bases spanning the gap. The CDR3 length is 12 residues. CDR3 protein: CASSGGPGEQYF. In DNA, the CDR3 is TGTGCCAGCAGTGGAGGGCCTGGGGAGCAGTACTTC.

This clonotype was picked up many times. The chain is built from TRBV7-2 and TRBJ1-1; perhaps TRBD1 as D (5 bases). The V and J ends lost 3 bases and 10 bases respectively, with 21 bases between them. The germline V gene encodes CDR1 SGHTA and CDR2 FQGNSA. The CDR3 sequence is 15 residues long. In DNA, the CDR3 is TGTGCCAGCAGCTTGGGAGACCTGTTCAGGGCGGGAGCTTTCTTT. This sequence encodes CASSLGDLFRAGAFF. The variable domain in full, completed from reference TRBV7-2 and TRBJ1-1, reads GAGVSQSPSNKVTEKGKDVELRCDPISGHTALYWYRQSLGQGLEFLIYFQGNSAPDKSGLPSDRFSAERTGGSVSTLTIQRTQQEDSAVYLCASSLGDLFRAGAFFGQGTRLTVV.

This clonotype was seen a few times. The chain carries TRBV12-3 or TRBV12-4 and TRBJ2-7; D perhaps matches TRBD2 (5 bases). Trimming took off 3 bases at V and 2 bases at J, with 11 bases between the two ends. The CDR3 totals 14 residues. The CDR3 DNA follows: TGTGCCAGCAGTTTGAGGGAAACCACCTACGAGCAGTACTTC. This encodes CASSLRETTYEQYF.

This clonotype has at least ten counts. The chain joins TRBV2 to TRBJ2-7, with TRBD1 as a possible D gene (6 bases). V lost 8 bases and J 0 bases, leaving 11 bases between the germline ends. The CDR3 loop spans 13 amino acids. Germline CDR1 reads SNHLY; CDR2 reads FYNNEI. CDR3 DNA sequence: TGTGCCAGCTCCGGGACAAACTCCTACGAGCAGTACTTC. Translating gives CASSGTNSYEQYF.

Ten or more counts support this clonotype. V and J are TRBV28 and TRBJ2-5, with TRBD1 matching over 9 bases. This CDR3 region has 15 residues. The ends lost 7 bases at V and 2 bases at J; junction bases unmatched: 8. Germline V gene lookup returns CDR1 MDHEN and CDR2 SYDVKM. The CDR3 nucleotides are TGTGCCAGCAAGCTCCCGGGACAGGGTCAAGAGACCCAGTACTTC. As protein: CASKLPGQGQETQYF.

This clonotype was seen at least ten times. CDR3 nucleotide sequence: TGTGCCAGCAGTGTTGGACAGACGAACACTGAAGCTTTCTTT. This translates into CASSVGQTNTEAFF. The rearrangement links TRBV9 to TRBJ1-1, with D possibly matching TRBD1 (6 bases). The CDR3 extends over 14 amino acids. The V end lost 5 bases, the J end lost 1 base, and 12 bases lay between the germline ends. CDR1 is SGDLS, CDR2 YYNGEE, per germline.